Sequencing of this T cell receptor (beta chain) was carried out in a study of T cells after yellow fever vaccination. Details on this clonotype: Its antigen is not known.

Using its own MiXCR run on the 5' RACE reads, TCRdb lists one record per CDR3 protein. The data hold around 320,000 distinct CDR3 sequences, with approximately 8% observed a single time. Overall study findings and caveats: Sorted repertoires could include abundant contaminating clonotypes from bulk cells.

The input for sequencing was CD4+ T cells sorted from PBMCs, taken 5 days after the yellow fever booster vaccination. This clonotype was sampled from a man in his late teens or twenties who received the YFV17D yellow fever vaccine.

The CDR3 DNA follows: TGTGCCAGCAGTCCTTCCCCATATAGCGGGGGGGCCTTCGGGGAGCTGTTTTTT. This encodes CASSPSPYSGGAFGELFF. The chain is built from TRBV6-5 and TRBJ2-2; 11 bases line up with TRBD2. Germline CDR1 and CDR2: MNHEY and SVGAGI. This CDR3 spans 18 amino acids. The V segment lost 5 bases and the J segment 7 bases; nucleotides outside the gene matches: 15.